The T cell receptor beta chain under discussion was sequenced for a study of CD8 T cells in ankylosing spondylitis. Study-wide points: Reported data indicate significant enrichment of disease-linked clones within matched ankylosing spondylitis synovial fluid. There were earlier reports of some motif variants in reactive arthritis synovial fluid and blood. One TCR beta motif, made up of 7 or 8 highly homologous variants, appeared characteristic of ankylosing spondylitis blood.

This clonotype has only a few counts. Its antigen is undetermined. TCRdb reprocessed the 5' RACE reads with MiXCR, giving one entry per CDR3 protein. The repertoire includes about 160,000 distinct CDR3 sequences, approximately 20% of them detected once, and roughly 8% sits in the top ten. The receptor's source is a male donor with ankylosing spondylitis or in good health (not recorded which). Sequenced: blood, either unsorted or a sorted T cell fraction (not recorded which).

This CDR3 reads CAWGTLGQGLGEQYF. In nucleotides, the CDR3 is TGTGCCTGGGGCACACTGGGACAGGGCCTTGGCGAGCAGTACTTC. The chain couples TRBV30 to TRBJ2-7; TRBD1 aligns across 9 bases. The germline V gene encodes CDR1 GTSNPN and CDR2 SVGIG (reference sequence). The CDR3 length is 15 residues. The V segment lost 5 bases and the J segment 6 bases; nucleotides outside the gene matches: 14.